The sequence of this TCR beta chain was determined in a study of beta chain features in type 1 diabetes. Study summary: The examined sorted cells totaled approximately 110 million across samples.

Study conclusions and caveats: Shorter TCRB CDR3s, moderately but significantly so, were found in Type 1 diabetes patients in all four CD4+ subsets.

This clone was counted only a few times. The target antigen is unknown. Germline assignment: CDR1 SNHLY and CDR2 FYNNEI. With V trimmed by 7 bases and J by 4 bases, 8 bases remained unmatched. CDR3 length: 15 residues. The whole isolated RNA underwent reverse transcription, so sequencing captured expressed TCRB transcripts. TCRdb's copy holds only in-frame clones and misses some; the assay was immunoSEQ multiplex PCR. The data show approximately 360,000 clones, with around an eighth seen just once and around 0.0099% held by the top ten. The receptor was derived from a woman between 18 and 29 years old with type 1 diabetes. The sample consisted of naive CD4+ T cells from blood. This chain joins TRBV2 and TRBJ2-1; 9 bases map to TRBD2. The CDR3 protein is CASTVAGVRYNEQFF. CDR3 DNA: TGTGCCAGCACAGTAGCGGGGGTGCGATACAATGAGCAGTTCTTC.